The 27 T cell receptor delta chains below were found in one sample sequenced in a study of gamma-delta T cells after stem cell transplantation listed by TCRdb under 2016. The receptor library was made with RT-PCR. The listed sequencing device is Illumina MiSeq. For TCRdb, the public reads were processed anew by CATT, and duplicate DNA sequences were folded into one row. This sample comprises about 1,300 delta-chain clones, approximately 2% of them detected only once. The top ten constitute under 55% of the sample. The sequencing sample was made of gamma-delta T cells. Source of these receptors: a human donor. It is not recorded whose cells these are; they may come from a transplant donor.

This clone was observed a few times. A much more abundant neighbour one base away suggests this may be a read error. The same CDR3 is also encoded by other DNA sequences in this sample. CDR3 DNA: TGTGCTCTTGGGGAACTAGGTAGATGGGGGATACGCGACAGTGGGTTGACAGCACAACTCTTCTTC. Translation gives CALGELGRWGIRDSGLTAQLFF. The gene calls are TRDV1 and TRDJ2; 11 nucleotides line up with TRDD3. CDR1 and CDR2 (germline): TSWWSYY, QGS. This CDR3 contains 22 residues.

This clone came up a few times. TCRdb's protein, taken from a much larger clone, differs from this DNA's translation at residue 12, likely owing to a read error; the protein displayed comes from the DNA. The chain has TRDV2 and TRDJ1; D perhaps matches TRDD3 (5 bases). From germline, CDR1 is GEAIGNYY and CDR2 EKD. The CDR3 covers 15 residues. CDR3 DNA: TGTGCCTGTGACACCGTACTGGAGAGGAGCGATAACCTCATCTTT. This encodes CACDTVLERSDNLIF.

Comments on this clone: TCRdb's protein, taken from a much larger clone, differs from this DNA's translation at residue 13, likely owing to a read error; the protein displayed comes from the DNA. V usage is TRDV2 and J usage is TRDJ1; 12 bases line up with TRDD3. The CDR3 runs 18 residues. Germline CDR1 and CDR2: GEAIGNYY and EKD. Trimming at V came to 0 bases and at J to 3 bases, leaving 10 bases not matched to a gene. The CDR3 DNA follows: TGTGCCTGTGACACCGTTTCCAAACTGGGGGATACATCCGATAAACTCATCTTT. This sequence encodes CACDTVSKLGDTSDKLIF.

By share, this clone counts as medium-sized. A read error is likely here: a far larger clone is one base away. Other DNA sequences of this sample code for an identical CDR3. V gene TRDV2 combines with J gene TRDJ1; D is possibly TRDD3 (6 bases). Germline V gene data show CDR1 as GEAIGNYY and CDR2 as EKD. The CDR3 covers 13 residues. The CDR3 loop is CACFRIQTDKLIF. CDR3 in DNA: TGCGCCTGCTTTCGGATACAGACCGATAAACTCATCTTT.

As regards this clone: TCRdb records a much larger clone's protein for this DNA, with a difference at residue 4 that likely arises from a read error; the protein given is the translation of the DNA. The J gene is TRDJ1, the V gene TRDV2, with D perhaps matching TRDD3 (5 bases). Germline CDR1 and CDR2: GEAIGNYY and EKD. This CDR3 comprises 15 residues. CDR3 residues: CACNTVGTYTDKLIF. In DNA form, the CDR3 reads TGTGCCTGTAACACCGTGGGGACGTACACCGATAAACTCATCTTT.

By sample share, this clone is medium-sized. The sample carries other DNA sequences with the same CDR3. The rearrangement uses TRDV2 and TRDJ3, with 12 bases matching TRDD3. CDR1 and CDR2 from the germline V gene are GEAIGNYY and EKD. Trimming at V came to 3 bases and at J to 0 bases, leaving 11 bases not matched to a gene. The CDR3 loop spans 21 amino acids. The CDR3 nucleotides read TGTGCCTGTGACCCTCTACTGGGGGATACTATGAGCTCCTGGGACACCCGACAGATGTTTTTC. Its translation: CACDPLLGDTMSSWDTRQMFF.

This clone has only a few counts. Since a far larger clone is one base different, this is likely a read error. This specimen includes other DNA sequences encoding the same CDR3. The chain combines TRDV2 with TRDJ1; 9 bases align to TRDD3. CDR1 GEAIGNYY and CDR2 EKD come from the germline V gene. The CDR3 is made up of 16 amino acids. The ends lost 7 bases at V and 4 bases at J; junction bases unmatched: 15. The CDR3 here is CACDPLGDARDDKLIF. Written as DNA, the CDR3 is TGTGCCTGCGATCCCCTGGGGGATGCCCGGGACGATAAACTCATCTTT.

This clone was counted between two and nine times. Since a much larger clone is just one base distant, this may be a read error. The same CDR3 is also encoded by other DNA sequences in this sample. V and J are TRDV2 and TRDJ1, with 13 bases fitting TRDD3. From germline, CDR1 is GEAIGNYY and CDR2 EKD. This CDR3 contains 17 residues. The chain's CDR3 is CACDPLLGDTRSDKLIF. DNA of the CDR3: TGTGCCTGTGACCCCCTACTGGGGGATACGCGCTCCGATAAACTCATCTTC.

This clone was recorded a few times. This chain links TRDV2 with TRDJ1; 13 nucleotides match TRDD3. The CDR3 length is 17 residues. Trimming took 3 bases from V and 0 from J; bases not matched to a gene: 6. Looked up from germline, CDR1 is GEAIGNYY and CDR2 is EKD. Here the CDR3 reads CACDSLLGDTYTDKLIF. The CDR3 coding sequence is TGTGCCTGTGACTCCTTACTGGGGGATACGTACACCGATAAACTCATCTTT.

A few counts support this clone. This sequence is one base from a far larger clone and is likely a read error. Other nucleotide sequences in the sample specify the same CDR3. This chain uses TRDV2 with TRDJ1, with 8 bases identical to TRDD3. The CDR3 is 17 amino acids. Germline CDR1 is GEAIGNYY and CDR2 is EKD. The CDR3, as DNA: TGTGCCTGTGACACCGTCTCTGGGGGACCCATAACCGATAAACTCATCTTC. Protein sequence: CACDTVSGGPITDKLIF.

With regard to this clone: This DNA translates differently at residue 8 from the TCRdb protein, which is that of a much larger clone; a read error is likely, and the protein shown is the DNA's own translation. The rearrangement joins TRDV2 to TRDJ2; TRDD3 is a possible D gene (5 bases). From germline, CDR1 is GEAIGNYY and CDR2 EKD. Between the trimmed V and J ends, which lost 3 bases and 3 bases, there was a span of 16 bases. This CDR3 spans 16 amino acids. CDR3 protein: CACDDVLEGLTAQLFF. The CDR3 bases are TGTGCCTGTGACGACGTACTGGAGGGCCTGACAGCACAACTCTTCTTT.

Of note for this clone: The translation of this DNA and the TCRdb protein of a much larger clone differ at residue 3, probably owing to a read error; the protein shown here is translated from the DNA. The chain employs TRDV2 and TRDJ1, with 10 bases fitting TRDD3. Germline CDR1 GEAIGNYY, CDR2 EKD. CDR3 size: 17 residues. The CDR3 coding sequence is TGTGCCCGTGACACTTTACTGGGGGATCCTCACACCGATAAACTCATCTTT. Protein: CARDTLLGDPHTDKLIF.

This clone was seen more than once but under ten times. Being one base from a much bigger clone, this may be a read error. This same CDR3 is encoded by further DNA sequences in the sample. The rearrangement links TRDV2 to TRDJ1, with 11 bases aligning to TRDD3. Germline lookup yields CDR1 GEAIGNYY and CDR2 EKD. This CDR3 is 20 amino acids long. CDR3 bases: TGTGCTTGTGACACCGTTGGTGGGGGATACGTACGAGGGGGAACCGATAAACTCATCTTT. It codes for CACDTVGGGYVRGGTDKLIF.

With regard to this clone: This may be a read error, as it is one base from a much larger clone. The V and J genes are TRDV2 and TRDJ1; possibly TRDD3 for D (5 bases). Here the J gene was assigned by germline matching of the DNA, as TCRdb has none. Germline CDR1 reads GEAIGNYY; CDR2 reads EKD. CDR3 size: 20 residues. The V end lost 3 bases, the J end lost 0 bases, and 28 bases lay between the germline ends. The CDR3 region is CACDPIGGVDNLRHTDKLIF. The CDR3 bases are TGTGCCTGTGACCCTATTGGCGGTGTGGATAACCTAAGGCACACCGATAAACTCATCTTT.

This clone rates as medium-sized. This chain connects TRDV2 to TRDJ1, with D possibly TRDD3 on 6 matching bases. Between the trimmed V and J ends, which lost 2 bases and 9 bases, there was a span of 21 bases. This CDR3 contains 15 residues. Germline CDR1 reads GEAIGNYY; CDR2 reads EKD. CDR3: CACDKISGDPVELIF. The CDR3, as DNA: TGTGCCTGTGACAAAATATCGGGGGACCCCGTGGAACTCATCTTT.

This clone has a handful of counts. The mismatch at residue 5 between this DNA's translation and the TCRdb protein of a much larger clone likely reflects a read error; the protein shown is translated from the DNA. The gene calls are TRDV2 and TRDJ1, with 8 bases lining up with TRDD3. V dropped 3 bases and J dropped 8; count of bases not matched to a gene: 25. CDR1 and CDR2 from the germline V gene are GEAIGNYY and EKD. The CDR3 has 19 residues. The CDR3 nucleotides are TGTGCCTGTGACGCCGTAGCTCATAGACTGGGGGTCCCCGAACCCAAACTCATCTTT. Amino acids: CACDAVAHRLGVPEPKLIF.

With respect to this clone: A far larger clone lies a single base away; this is likely a read error. Other DNA sequences from this sample encode an identical CDR3 as well. The CDR3 protein is CACDDVLGGLTAQLFF. The CDR3 DNA reads TGTGCCTGCGACGACGTACTGGGGGGCCTGACAGCACAACTCTTCTTT. The rearrangement uses TRDV2 and TRDJ2; 8 bases are a match to TRDD3. The CDR3 runs to 16 residues. The V gene's germline CDR1 is GEAIGNYY and CDR2 EKD. V lost 7 bases and J lost 3; bases outside the gene matches: 12.

About this clone itself: A much larger clone differs by one base, so this may be a read error. The same CDR3 arises from other DNA sequences in this sample as well. The rearrangement uses TRDV1 and TRDJ1, with D possibly matching TRDD3 (5 bases). The CDR3 is 18 residues long. Trimming left V 6 bases short and J 0 bases short, with 23 bases between. The germline V gene has CDR1 TSWWSYY and CDR2 QGS. The CDR3 DNA reads as TGTGCTCTTGGAGACAGTACCAAGGGCGGGGAGTACACCGATAAACTCATCTTT. Translated, it gives CALGDSTKGGEYTDKLIF.

This clone was found a few times. Translating this DNA gives a protein that differs at residue 13 from the TCRdb one, which belongs to a much larger clone; a read error is likely, and the protein shown is this translation. In DNA form, the CDR3 reads TGTGCCTGTGACCGACTGGGGCCTCGCCGGGGGGTCCCCGATAAACTCATCTTT. Amino acid sequence: CACDRLGPRRGVPDKLIF. The V call is TRDV2, the J call TRDJ1; TRDD3 agrees at 7 bases. The CDR3 spans 18 residues. Per the germline V gene, CDR1 is GEAIGNYY and CDR2 is EKD. J lost 3 bases, V lost 3 bases, and 18 bases had no gene match.

This clone is classed as medium-sized. This specimen includes other DNA sequences encoding the same CDR3. The chain recombines TRDV2 with TRDJ1; 8 bases agree with TRDD3. Looked up from germline, CDR1 is GEAIGNYY and CDR2 is EKD. V shed 0 bases and J 3 bases; nucleotides not matched to a gene: 17. The CDR3 length is 19 residues. This CDR3 is CACDTVSWDTQRGADKLIF. CDR3 nucleotide sequence: TGTGCCTGTGACACCGTAAGTTGGGATACGCAACGGGGAGCCGATAAACTCATCTTT.

This clone was counted only a few times. The protein TCRdb gives is from a much larger clone and does not agree with this DNA's translation at residue 3, likely a read error; the protein shown here comes from the DNA. This sequence joins TRDV2 and TRDJ1, with D tentatively TRDD3 (5 bases). CDR3 length equals 19 residues. Germline V lookup: CDR1 GEAIGNYY, CDR2 EKD. The CDR3 is CARDNVPLTGGIYTDKLIF. The CDR3 bases are TGTGCCCGTGACAACGTGCCCCTTACTGGAGGGATCTACACCGATAAACTCATCTTT.

As to this clone: A read error is possible here, since a much larger clone lies one base away. Other DNA sequences in the sample encode the same CDR3. The chain combines TRDV2 with TRDJ3; 7 nucleotides agree with TRDD3. The CDR3 is made up of 18 amino acids. Germline assignment: CDR1 GEAIGNYY and CDR2 EKD. The CDR3 protein is CACDTLGPSSWDTRQMFF. In nucleotides, the CDR3 is TGTGCCTGCGACACACTGGGGCCGAGCTCCTGGGACACCCGACAGATGTTTTTC.

The sample holds a few counts of this clone. The protein in TCRdb stems from a much larger clone and differs at residue 15 from this DNA's translation, likely a read error; here the protein is translated from the DNA. This chain joins TRDV2 and TRDJ1; 10 positions match TRDD3. Germline loops: CDR1 GEAIGNYY, CDR2 EKD. This CDR3 has 19 amino acids. The CDR3 region has the DNA TGTGCCTGTGACACCGTCCGGGGGATACGCGATATGTCCACCAATAAACTCATCTTT. Its protein product is CACDTVRGIRDMSTNKLIF.

Notes on this clone: The translation of this DNA and the TCRdb protein of a much larger clone differ at residue 7, probably owing to a read error; the protein shown here is translated from the DNA. This chain links TRDV2 with TRDJ1, with no clear D. Trimming pared 0 bases from V and 0 bases from J, leaving 7 bases between. This CDR3 spans 14 amino acids. The germline CDR1 and CDR2 sequences are GEAIGNYY and EKD. The CDR3 DNA reads as TGTGCCTGTGACACCGTTGCTAACACCGATAAACTCATCTTT. It is translated as CACDTVANTDKLIF.

This clone was seen a handful of times. A much larger clone differs from this one at a single base, so this may be a read error. This CDR3 is also generated by other DNA sequences in the sample. The J gene is TRDJ1, the V gene TRDV1; D could derive from TRDD2 or TRDD3 (5 bases each). Germline CDR1 reads TSWWSYY; CDR2 reads QGS. The CDR3 consists of 18 residues. The chain's CDR3 is CALGALPFWALNTDKLIF. CDR3 bases: TGCGCTCTTGGGGCTCTTCCCTTCTGGGCTCTTAATACCGATAAACTCATCTTT.

By share, this clone ranks as large (0.1 to 1%). V usage is TRDV2 and J usage is TRDJ1, with 10 bases that match TRDD3. Germline CDR1 reads GEAIGNYY; CDR2 reads EKD. J gave up 0 bases and V 1 base, and 10 bases lay outside the gene matches. This CDR3 has 18 amino acids. CDR3 in amino acids: CACDTITGGLVYTDKLIF. The CDR3 DNA reads TGTGCCTGTGACACGATTACTGGGGGATTAGTGTACACCGATAAACTCATCTTT.

Note on this clone: This clone may be a read error of a much larger clone one base away. The rearrangement joins TRDV2 to TRDJ1; 8 bases are shared with TRDD3. The germline V gene encodes CDR1 GEAIGNYY and CDR2 EKD. The CDR3 length is 21 residues. The CDR3 sequence is CACDPVSFTGGIRFPTDKFIF. The DNA of the CDR3 is TGTGCCTGTGACCCTGTTTCCTTTACTGGGGGCATCCGCTTCCCTACCGATAAATTCATCTTT.